This entry features one T cell receptor (beta chain) sequence. TCRdb keeps only in-frame clones here, not all; method: immunoSEQ multiplex PCR. The sample yields more than 250,000 clones, more than 70% seen once. This entry comes from a study of blood T cell repertoires in COVID-19. Across the whole study: Some COVID-19 samples were acute and others convalescent; all came from the United States, Italy and Spain.

Germline CDR1 is KGHDR and CDR2 is SFDVKD. The CDR3 sequence is 18 residues long. Trimming removed 3 bases from V and 3 bases from J; junction bases left unmatched: 12. The rearrangement links TRBV24-1 to TRBJ2-3, with 9 nucleotides matching TRBD2. Specimen: peripheral blood. This TCR came from a woman aged 45-65 years with acute or convalescent COVID-19. As DNA, the CDR3 is TGTGCCACCAGTGATCGCCTGGGGGCTAGCGGGGAGACAGATACGCAGTATTTT. Translation gives CATSDRLGASGETDTQYF.